These 12 T cell receptor beta chains share one sample of origin, sequenced in a study of CD8 T cells in ankylosing spondylitis. TCRdb ran MiXCR on the 5' RACE reads and lists one entry per CDR3 protein. The sample contains around 340,000 distinct CDR3 sequences, roughly 14% of which appear only once. Sequenced: blood, either unsorted or a sorted T cell fraction (not recorded which). These receptors were collected from a male donor with ankylosing spondylitis or in good health (not recorded which).

This clonotype was detected a few times. The chain employs TRBV6-1 and TRBJ1-4, with a tentative D call TRBD1 (6 bases). Trimming removed 7 bases from V and 7 bases from J, with 16 bases in between. This CDR3 has 14 residues. Germline V CDR1 and CDR2: MNHNS, SASEGT. In nucleotides, the CDR3 is TGTGCCAGCAAGAGAGGGGGAGGGGGTGAAAAACTGTTTTTT. The encoded protein is CASKRGGGGEKLFF.

The table lists this clonotype with many counts. The chain combines TRBV6-5 with TRBJ2-5; 7 bases fit TRBD1. The CDR3 has 14 amino acids. Germline CDR1 MNHEY, CDR2 SVGAGI. The V gene end was trimmed by 0 bases and the J gene end by 2 bases; junction bases not matched to a gene: 0. DNA of the CDR3: TGTGCCAGCAGTTACTCGGGACAGCAAGAGACCCAGTACTTC. It yields the protein CASSYSGQQETQYF.

The table lists this clonotype with a few counts. V and J are TRBV6-1 and TRBJ2-7, with D unclear. The V gene's germline CDR1 is MNHNS and CDR2 SASEGT. The CDR3 loop spans 12 amino acids. Trimming removed 7 bases at V and 2 bases at J, with 9 bases between. The CDR3 coding sequence is TGTGCCAGCACCCGCTCAGCCTACGAGCAGTACTTC. It specifies CASTRSAYEQYF.

This clonotype appeared a few times. The chain uses TRBV30 and TRBJ2-2, with 10 bases matching TRBD1. CDR1 is GTSNPN, CDR2 SVGIG, per germline (reference sequence). The CDR3 runs 14 residues. Unmatched junction bases numbered 3, after V lost 3 bases and J lost 5 bases. The CDR3 DNA sequence: TGTGCCTGGAGCGGGACAGGGGTAACCGGGGAGCTGTTTTTT. This gives the protein CAWSGTGVTGELFF.

The sample holds a few counts of this clonotype. The rearrangement links TRBV10-3 to TRBJ2-1; weak D call: TRBD2 (5 bases). The CDR3 runs to 15 residues. The germline CDR1 and CDR2 sequences are ENHRY and SYGVKD. Trimming shortened V by 4 bases and J by 0 bases, and 10 bases separated the two germline ends. The CDR3 is CAISVLGSSYNEQFF. The CDR3 DNA is TGTGCCATCAGTGTGTTGGGGAGCTCCTACAATGAGCAGTTCTTC.

The chain has TRBV6-1 and TRBJ2-1; the D call may be TRBD1 or TRBD2 (5 bases each). Germline V lookup: CDR1 MNHNS, CDR2 SASEGT. Trimming stripped 5 bases from V and 5 bases from J, with 13 bases between. CDR3 length: 14 amino acids. Here the CDR3 DNA reads TGTGCCAGCAGTCCCGGGACCAGGGACAATGAGCAGTTCTTC. Translation: CASSPGTRDNEQFF.

This clonotype was seen ten or more times. The chain recombines TRBV20-1 with TRBJ1-2, with D hard to call. Germline V gene data show CDR1 as DFQATT and CDR2 as SNEGSKA (reference sequence). This CDR3 spans 12 amino acids. With 1 base removed from V and 2 bases from J, the gap between germline ends came to 5 bases. The CDR3 is CSARVVNYGYTF. In DNA form, the CDR3 reads TGCAGTGCTAGAGTAGTGAACTATGGCTACACCTTC.

This clonotype was observed a few times. This chain connects TRBV20-1 to TRBJ2-2; 12 nucleotides line up with TRBD2. The CDR3 sequence is 17 residues long. Looked up from germline, CDR1 is DFQATT and CDR2 is SNEGSKA (reference sequence). V shed 0 bases and J 6 bases; nucleotides not matched to a gene: 8. The chain's CDR3 is CSARDSTLAGGAGELFF. CDR3 DNA sequence: TGCAGTGCTAGAGATAGTACGCTAGCGGGAGGGGCCGGGGAGCTGTTTTTT.

This clonotype was detected a few times. This chain joins TRBV2 and TRBJ2-3; D is perhaps TRBD1 (5 bases). Germline-derived CDR1 and CDR2 are SNHLY and FYNNEI. The CDR3 is made up of 14 amino acids. V lost 6 bases and J 2 bases, leaving 12 bases between the germline ends. The DNA of the CDR3 is TGTGCCAGCAGGGAACAGGACATCACAGATACGCAGTATTTT. Encoded protein: CASREQDITDTQYF.

At least ten counts were recorded for this clonotype. The chain couples TRBV18 to TRBJ2-3; 8 nucleotides agree with TRBD1. The CDR3 extends over 16 amino acids. The germline CDR1 and CDR2 sequences are KGHSH and LQKENI. Trimming removed 0 bases from V and 0 bases from J; junction bases left unmatched: 2. For the CDR3, the DNA is TGTGCCAGCTCACCACCGGACAGGGTTAGCACAGATACGCAGTATTTT. Encoded protein: CASSPPDRVSTDTQYF.

This sequence joins TRBV21-1 and TRBJ2-5; whether TRBD2, the table's D call, matches the DNA was not checked. TRBV21-1 is marked as a pseudogene. There are 13 residues in the CDR3. CDR3: CASSGWGEETQYF. The CDR3 DNA sequence: TGTGCCAGCAGCGGCTGGGGAGAAGAGACCCAGTACTTC.

In its sample, this clonotype was seen a few times. The genes are TRBV12-3 or TRBV12-4 and TRBJ1-5; a weak D match, TRBD1 (6 bases). The CDR3 is 15 amino acids. The ends were cut back, 5 bases at V and 0 bases at J, with 11 bases in the middle. For the CDR3, the DNA is TGTGCCAGCAGTCCAAAGGGGGGTAGCAATCAGCCCCAGCATTTT. The encoded protein is CASSPKGGSNQPQHF.